Listed here are 24 T cell receptor beta chains from one sample, sequenced in a study of long-term antiretroviral therapy in people with HIV. Sequencing relied on immunoSEQ assay v3.0, run at survey level. Measured with immunoSEQ multiplex PCR; TCRdb has only the in-frame clones, and not every one. The table shows 25,000 to 35,000 clones, with about 96% occurring only once. Specimen: unsorted PBMCs, collected 6.9 years after starting antiretroviral therapy. Receptors originate from a man aged 25 to 40 with HIV.

This clone was picked up one time. The V gene is TRBV30, the J gene TRBJ2-7, with 10 bases matching TRBD2. There are 14 residues in the CDR3. Trimming at V came to 4 bases and at J to 7 bases, leaving 10 bases not matched to a gene. From germline, CDR1 is GTSNPN and CDR2 SVGIG (reference sequence). The CDR3 nucleotides read TGTGCCTGGACGGGACTAGCGCTAGCTGGGGAGCAGTACTTC. Amino acid sequence: CAWTGLALAGEQYF.

V is TRBV29-1 and J is TRBJ1-1, with 8 bases matching TRBD1. There are 14 residues in the CDR3. Trimming cost V 4 bases and J 0 bases; bases outside gene matches: 4. The V gene's germline CDR1 is SQVTM and CDR2 ANQGSEA. CDR3 sequence reads: CSVATGGMNTEAFF. The CDR3 DNA reads as TGCAGCGTTGCCACAGGGGGTATGAACACTGAAGCTTTCTTT. Full variable domain (missing parts from reference TRBV29-1 and TRBJ1-1): SAVISQKPSRDICQRGTSLTIQCQVDSQVTMMFWYRQQPGQSLTLIATANQGSEATYESGFVIDKFPISRPNLTFSTLTVSNMSPEDSSIYLCSVATGGMNTEAFFGQGTRLTVV.

The chain uses TRBV4-3 and TRBJ1-1; D remains ambiguous. This CDR3 region has 14 residues. V gave up 4 bases and J gave up 1 base, with 10 bases separating them. Germline V CDR1 and CDR2: LGHNA, YSLEER. CDR3 sequence reads: CASSRTGRNTEAFF. The CDR3, as DNA: TGCGCCAGCAGCCGCACCGGACGGAACACTGAAGCTTTCTTT.

This rearrangement joins TRBV15 to TRBJ2-1; the match to TRBD2 covers 9 bases. The germline V gene has CDR1 LNHNV and CDR2 YYDKDF (reference sequence). The CDR3 runs to 16 residues. The V and J ends lost 0 bases and 10 bases, in that order; junction bases with no gene match: 10. The CDR3 DNA sequence: TGTGCCACCAGCAGAGAGGGGACTAGCCACCCCAAGGAGCAGTTCTTC. It encodes CATSREGTSHPKEQFF.

The chain has TRBV7-2 and TRBJ1-1; 7 bases agree with TRBD1. The trim removed 0 bases at V and 4 bases at J, leaving 5 bases unmatched. The CDR3 is 15 residues long. Germline CDR1 reads SGHTA; CDR2 reads FQGNSA. CDR3 DNA sequence: TGTGCCAGCAGCTTAGCGACGGGGACAGCCACTGAAGCTTTCTTT. Protein product: CASSLATGTATEAFF. Full variable domain (remainder filled in from reference TRBV7-2 and TRBJ1-1): GAGVSQSPSNKVTEKGKDVELRCDPISGHTALYWYRQSLGQGLEFLIYFQGNSAPDKSGLPSDRFSAERTGGSVSTLTIQRTQQEDSAVYLCASSLATGTATEAFFGQGTRLTVV.

This chain uses TRBV4-2 with TRBJ2-4; D is perhaps TRBD2 (7 bases). Trimming took 4 bases from V and 9 from J, leaving 22 bases between them. The germline V gene has CDR1 LGHNA and CDR2 YNFKEQ. This CDR3 region has 16 residues. The CDR3 loop is CASSPEHGGAGIIQYF. The CDR3 DNA is TGTGCCAGCAGCCCCGAACATGGGGGGGCCGGTATCATTCAGTACTTC.

The gene calls are TRBV5-1 and TRBJ1-2; D remains ambiguous. CDR3 length equals 13 residues. The V end was cut by 0 bases, the J end by 4 bases, with 7 bases between. Per germline, CDR1 SGHRS and CDR2 YFSETQ. The CDR3 sequence is CASSLGSLYGYTF. For the CDR3, the DNA is TGCGCCAGCAGCTTGGGCAGCCTCTATGGCTACACCTTC. The whole variable domain, remainder taken from reference TRBV5-1 and TRBJ1-2, is KAGVTQTPRYLIKTRGQQVTLSCSPISGHRSVSWYQQTPGQGLQFLFEYFSETQRNKGNFPGRFSGRQFSNSRSEMNVSTLELGDSALYLCASSLGSLYGYTFGSGTRLTVV.

The gene calls are TRBV2 and TRBJ2-1; no clear D. The CDR3 contains 13 residues. The germline CDR1 and CDR2 sequences are SNHLY and FYNNEI. Trimming left V 6 bases short and J 2 bases short, with 8 bases between. CDR3 sequence: CASSPRTYNEQFF. For the CDR3, the DNA is TGTGCCAGCAGCCCCCGGACCTACAATGAGCAGTTCTTC.

This clone was observed a few times. The chain is built from TRBV20-1 and TRBJ2-5; no firm D call. The CDR3 spans 11 residues. The ends were cut back, 1 base at V and 7 bases at J, with 7 bases in the middle. Germline lookup yields CDR1 DFQATT and CDR2 SNEGSKA (reference sequence). CDR3 nucleotides: TGCAGTGCTAGAGGGGGTGGGACCCAGTACTTC. It specifies CSARGGGTQYF.

The CDR3 here is CASSLSGRGGETQYF. The CDR3 nucleotides read TGTGCCAGCAGTCTTAGCGGGAGGGGAGGAGAGACCCAGTACTTC. The rearrangement joins TRBV27 to TRBJ2-5; 11 nucleotides align to TRBD2. The J segment lost 4 bases and the V segment lost 5 bases, leaving 6 bases of the junction unmatched. The CDR3 loop spans 15 amino acids. Germline V gives CDR1 MNHEY, CDR2 SMNVEV (reference sequence).

The V gene is TRBV19, the J gene TRBJ1-5; D unclear. The germline V and J ends were trimmed by 3 bases and 0 bases, with 3 bases remaining between them. The CDR3 is 13 amino acids. Germline V gene data show CDR1 as LNHDA and CDR2 as SQIVND (reference sequence). The CDR3 loop reads CASSMDSNQPQHF. CDR3 bases: TGTGCCAGTAGTATGGATAGCAATCAGCCCCAGCATTTT.

The chain has TRBV27 and TRBJ2-7, with 9 positions matching TRBD2. The junction had 11 bases not matched to a gene; V was cut back by 6 bases and J by 5 bases. Germline values: CDR1 MNHEY, CDR2 SMNVEV (reference sequence). The CDR3 has 15 amino acids. CDR3 in amino acids: CASSRGAGGPHEQYF. The CDR3 DNA reads as TGTGCCAGCAGCCGAGGGGCGGGAGGGCCTCACGAGCAGTACTTC.

This rearrangement joins TRBV5-1 to TRBJ2-2, with 8 positions matching TRBD2. V lost 3 bases and J lost 3; bases outside the gene matches: 4. The germline CDR1 and CDR2 sequences are SGHRS and YFSETQ. The length of the CDR3 is 15 residues. The CDR3 nucleotides read TGCGCCAGCAGCTCGGGACTAGTTGACACCGGGGAGCTGTTTTTT. Encoded protein: CASSSGLVDTGELFF.

The V call is TRBV6-1, the J call TRBJ1-2; D remains unclear. Between the trimmed V and J ends, which lost 5 bases and 4 bases, there was a span of 8 bases. CDR3 length equals 12 residues. Germline CDR1 is MNHNS and CDR2 is SASEGT. The CDR3, as DNA: TGTGCCAGCAGTCTGTGGTTCTATGGCTACACCTTC. Its translation is CASSLWFYGYTF.

The rearrangement joins TRBV7-2 to TRBJ2-7; D gene uncertain. V was cut by 3 bases and J by 4 bases, with 7 bases left in between. In germline, CDR1 is SGHTA, CDR2 FQGNSA. The CDR3 covers 12 residues. CDR3 in DNA: TGTGCCAGCAGCTTTGGGCCTTACGAGCAGTACTTC. Its protein is CASSFGPYEQYF.

V is TRBV7-5 and J is TRBJ2-2; the DNA was not used to check the table's D call, TRBD1. TRBV7-5 counts as a pseudogene. The CDR3 loop spans 15 amino acids. CDR3 sequence reads: CARSNQGHYHGELFF. In DNA, the CDR3 is TGTGCCAGAAGCAACCAGGGACATTACCACGGGGAGCTGTTTTTT.

This clone has only a few counts. The gene calls are TRBV7-6 and TRBJ2-2; no clear D. The CDR3 sequence is 13 residues long. V was shortened by 3 bases and J by 4 bases, with 6 bases between the two germline ends. Germline V CDR1 and CDR2: SGHVS, FNYEAQ. As DNA, the CDR3 is TGTGCCAGCAGCTTTCAAAGCACCGGGGAGCTGTTTTTT. Residues: CASSFQSTGELFF. Combining the CDR3 with reference TRBV7-6 and TRBJ2-2 gives the whole variable domain GAGVSQSPRYKVTKRGQDVALRCDPISGHVSLYWYRQALGQGPEFLTYFNYEAQQDKSGLPNDRFSAERPEGSISTLTIQRTEQRDSAMYRCASSFQSTGELFFGEGSRLTVL.

The V and J genes are TRBV9 and TRBJ2-1; D is unresolved. The CDR3 is 15 amino acids. Between the trimmed V and J ends, which lost 2 bases and 1 base, there was a span of 10 bases. Germline V CDR1 and CDR2: SGDLS, YYNGEE. The CDR3 region is CASSVDGESYNEQFF. The CDR3 nucleotides read TGTGCCAGCAGCGTGGACGGAGAATCCTACAATGAGCAGTTCTTC.

The rearrangement joins TRBV6-1 to TRBJ2-2, with 9 bases matching TRBD1. The CDR3 loop spans 15 amino acids. Unmatched junction bases numbered 4, after V lost 4 bases and J lost 4 bases. CDR1 and CDR2 from the germline V gene are MNHNS and SASEGT. Here the CDR3 reads CASSVWTGATGELFF. In nucleotides, the CDR3 is TGTGCCAGCAGTGTTTGGACAGGGGCCACCGGGGAGCTGTTTTTT.

The chain uses TRBV5-6 and TRBJ2-1, with D unclear. V was pared by 0 bases and J by 7 bases, with 8 bases between. Germline CDR1 is SGHDT and CDR2 is YYEEEE. The CDR3 spans 13 residues. The DNA for the CDR3 is TGTGCCAGCAGCTTGGCCGTAGGGAATGAGCAGTTCTTC. It specifies CASSLAVGNEQFF.

The chain is built from TRBV6-1 and TRBJ1-1; D is undetermined. Germline CDR1 MNHNS, CDR2 SASEGT. Trimming left V 11 bases short and J 10 bases short, with 14 bases between. This CDR3 is built from 10 residues. The CDR3 region is CAGLRVTAFF. CDR3 nucleotide sequence: TGTGCCGGCTTGCGGGTAACAGCTTTCTTT.

V and J are TRBV4-2 and TRBJ2-7; either TRBD1 or TRBD2 may supply D (5 bases each). The germline gives CDR1 LGHNA, CDR2 YNFKEQ. Between the trimmed V and J ends, which lost 0 bases and 8 bases, there was a span of 14 bases. There are 14 residues in the CDR3. This CDR3 reads CASSQDLGTVQQYF. The CDR3 DNA reads as TGTGCCAGCAGCCAAGATTTGGGGACCGTCCAGCAGTACTTC.

As for this clone: Other nucleotide sequences from this sample produce the same CDR3. The chain has TRBV2 and TRBJ2-5; 8 bases align to TRBD2. The CDR3 runs 15 residues. Germline assignment: CDR1 SNHLY and CDR2 FYNNEI. Germline trimming cut 3 bases from V and 2 bases from J; bases unmatched to any gene: 5. The CDR3 region is CASSDGGGGQETQYF. The CDR3 DNA sequence: TGTGCCAGCAGTGACGGGGGGGGAGGTCAAGAGACCCAGTACTTC.

V and J are TRBV4-3 and TRBJ2-1; 9 positions match TRBD2. The trim removed 0 bases at V and 8 bases at J, leaving 11 bases unmatched. The CDR3 covers 17 residues. The germline CDR1 and CDR2 sequences are LGHNA and YSLEER. CDR3 coding DNA: TGCGCCAGCAGCCAAGATACGGCGGGAGGGCCGTTCGATGAGCAGTTCTTC. Protein product: CASSQDTAGGPFDEQFF.